This T cell receptor (beta chain) was obtained from a study of CD8+ T cells in alopecia areata. Alopecia areata patients provided lesional scalp punch biopsies and peripheral blood, both collected for the study. Starting from PBMCs, sorting isolated CD4+ and CD8+ T cells. Isolated RNA was reverse transcribed into cDNA used as the sequencing template. Only in-frame clones appear in the TCRdb table, and some are missing; sequencing was by immunoSEQ multiplex PCR. Found here are 100,000 to 120,000 clones, 55% to 70% of them singletons; the top ten hold 23%. This clone appeared once. CDR3 length equals 19 residues. Germline CDR1 SGHRS, CDR2 YFSETQ. Germline trimming cut 3 bases from V and 0 bases from J; bases unmatched to any gene: 11.

The sequenced material came from NKG2D-low CD8+ T cells sorted from blood. The receptor was derived from a human donor with alopecia areata. This rearrangement joins TRBV5-1 to TRBJ2-3, with 12 bases matching TRBD2. CDR3 in amino acids: CASSYEGLAGETSTDTQYF. For the CDR3, the DNA is TGCGCCAGCAGCTACGAGGGACTAGCGGGTGAGACTAGCACAGATACGCAGTATTTT.